The 8 T cell receptor beta chains listed next were all sequenced from one sample in a study of blood T cell repertoires in COVID-19. Profiling relied on immunoSEQ multiplex PCR, and the TCRdb table lists in-frame clones only, not all of them. This table has 90,000 to 150,000 clones, approximately 81% appearing once. Sequenced input: peripheral blood. These receptors were obtained from a woman older than 75 with acute or convalescent COVID-19.

The chain couples TRBV7-2 to TRBJ1-5; D may be TRBD1 (6 bases). The CDR3 has 13 residues. V was trimmed by 5 bases and J by 6 bases, leaving 11 bases between them. The germline CDR1 and CDR2 sequences are SGHTA and FQGNSA. As DNA, the CDR3 is TGTGCCAGCAGCCCCATCAGGGGTCAGCCCCAGCATTTT. Amino acid sequence: CASSPIRGQPQHF.

CDR3 coding DNA: TGTGCCAGCAGCCTTACGGCGGGGGGGCTAGTCTACGAGCAGTACTTC. Translating gives CASSLTAGGLVYEQYF. The V and J genes are TRBV11-2 and TRBJ2-7, with 9 bases matching TRBD2. Germline CDR1 and CDR2: SGHAT and FQNNGV. This CDR3 has 16 amino acids. Trimming cost V 5 bases and J 3 bases; bases outside gene matches: 11.

The chain uses TRBV4-1 and TRBJ1-4, with D unclear. CDR3 size: 14 residues. V was clipped by 1 base and J by 8 bases, with 11 bases between them. Germline V lookup: CDR1 MGHRA, CDR2 YSYEKL. The CDR3, as DNA: TGCGCCAGCAGCCAAGTCGGGGTTAGGGAAAAACTGTTTTTT. Translation gives CASSQVGVREKLFF.

The V call is TRBV12-5, the J call TRBJ1-1; TRBD1 matches 8 bases. J lost 1 base, V lost 6 bases, and 7 bases had no gene match. This CDR3 region has 15 residues. Germline-derived CDR1 and CDR2 are LGHNT and FRNRAP. In DNA, the CDR3 is TGTGCTAGTGGCTCTGGACAGGGAGGGAACACTGAAGCTTTCTTT. It codes for CASGSGQGGNTEAFF.

The chain recombines TRBV12-5 with TRBJ2-7; TRBD1 matches at 8 bases. V dropped 3 bases and J dropped 7; count of bases not matched to a gene: 11. The CDR3 is 15 residues long. The germline gives CDR1 LGHNT, CDR2 FRNRAP. The CDR3 nucleotides read TGTGCTAGTGGTTTCGCCGGGACAGGCGCTTGGGAGCAGTACTTC. This gives the protein CASGFAGTGAWEQYF.

This chain links TRBV7-8 with TRBJ1-5, with D perhaps TRBD1 (5 bases). Per germline, CDR1 SGHVS and CDR2 FQNEAQ. Trimming removed 5 bases at V and 4 bases at J, with 9 bases between. This CDR3 has 13 amino acids. The CDR3 DNA reads TGTGCCAGCAGCCCCGGGGGGAATCAGCCCCAGCATTTT. Translated, it gives CASSPGGNQPQHF.

This clone was detected only a few times. The rearrangement links TRBV3-1 (or the pseudogene TRBV3-2) to TRBJ2-1; no definite D call. The CDR3 has 13 amino acids. Between the trimmed V and J ends, which lost 2 bases and 5 bases, there was a span of 7 bases. CDR1 LGHDT and CDR2 YNNKEL come from the germline V gene (reference sequence). CDR3 protein: CASSQTEDNEQFF. For the CDR3, the DNA is TGTGCCAGCAGCCAAACAGAAGACAATGAGCAGTTCTTC.

This rearrangement joins TRBV5-1 to TRBJ2-2; 8 bases are a match to TRBD1. This CDR3 contains 15 residues. The ends lost 6 bases at V and 2 bases at J; junction bases unmatched: 6. Germline values: CDR1 SGHRS, CDR2 YFSETQ. The CDR3 region is CASTSGTGNTGELFF. The CDR3 DNA follows: TGCGCCAGCACGTCCGGGACAGGCAACACCGGGGAGCTGTTTTTT.